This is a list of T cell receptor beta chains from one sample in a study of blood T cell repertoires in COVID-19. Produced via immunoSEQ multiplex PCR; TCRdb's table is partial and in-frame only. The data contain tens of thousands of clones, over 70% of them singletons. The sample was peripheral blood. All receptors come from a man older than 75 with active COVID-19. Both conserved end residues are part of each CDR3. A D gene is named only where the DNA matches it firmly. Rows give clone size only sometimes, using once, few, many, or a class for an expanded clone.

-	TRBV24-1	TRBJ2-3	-	TGTGCCACCAGTGAACACGGTGGCTCAACAGGGTCAGATACGCAGTATTTT	CATSEHGGSTGSDTQYF
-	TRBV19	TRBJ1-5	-	TGTGCCAGTAGCTTTGGACTGAATCAGCCCCAGCATTTT	CASSFGLNQPQHF
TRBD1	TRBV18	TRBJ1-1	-	TGTGCCAGCTCACCACGGGGGACAGGGGGCGAATTTAACACTGAAGCTTTCTTT	CASSPRGTGGEFNTEAFF
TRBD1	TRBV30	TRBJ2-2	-	TGTGCCCGAGGATCCAGGGGGAGGAACACCGGGGAGCTGTTTTTT	CARGSRGRNTGELFF
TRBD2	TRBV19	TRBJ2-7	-	TGTGCCAGTAGTATACGAGGCGGGAGGAACTACGAGCAGTACTTC	CASSIRGGRNYEQYF
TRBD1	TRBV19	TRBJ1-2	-	TGTGCCAGTCTAAACAGGGGCGGCGGCTATGGCTACACCTTC	CASLNRGGGYGYTF
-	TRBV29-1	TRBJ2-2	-	TGCAGCGTTCGTGGGGGCGAGGGATTACGCACCGGGGAGCTGTTTTTT	CSVRGGEGLRTGELFF
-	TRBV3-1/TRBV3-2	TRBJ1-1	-	TGTGCCAGCAGCCAAGAAGTTTACTCTGAAGCTTTCTTT	CASSQEVYSEAFF
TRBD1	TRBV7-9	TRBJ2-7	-	TGTGCCAGCAGCTCCTTCGTGGGACAGGAGTCCTACGAGCAGTACTTC	CASSSFVGQESYEQYF
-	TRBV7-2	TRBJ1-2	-	TGTGCCAGCAGCTTAGTTGTCGCGAACTATGGCTACACCTTC	CASSLVVANYGYTF
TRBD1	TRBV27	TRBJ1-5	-	TGTGCCAGCAGGAGGGGGCAGAGCAATCAGCCCCAGCATTTT	CASRRGQSNQPQHF
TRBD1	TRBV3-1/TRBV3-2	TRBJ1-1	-	TGTGCCAGCAGCCAACCCTTGGACAGGGGCGTTGAAGCTTTCTTT	CASSQPLDRGVEAFF
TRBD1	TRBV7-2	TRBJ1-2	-	TGTGCCAGCAGCTCCCGGACAGGGGAATCTGGCTACACCTTC	CASSSRTGESGYTF
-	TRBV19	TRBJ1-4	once	TGTGCCAGTAGTATAGAGGGCAGGCCCAACGAAAAACTGTTTTTT	CASSIEGRPNEKLFF
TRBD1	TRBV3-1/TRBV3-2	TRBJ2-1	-	TGTGCCAGCAGCCAAGCGTGGGCAGGGGGCAAGAATGAGCAGTTCTTC	CASSQAWAGGKNEQFF
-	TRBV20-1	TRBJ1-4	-	TGCAGTGCTAGTCCCGCAACTAATGAAAAACTGTTTTTT	CSASPATNEKLFF
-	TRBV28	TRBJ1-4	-	TGTGCCAGTACCGGACTTCCGGGCGAAAAACTGTTTTTT	CASTGLPGEKLFF
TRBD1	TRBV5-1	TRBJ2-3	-	TGCGCCAGCAGCCGGACAGGGGACACGCAGTATTTT	CASSRTGDTQYF
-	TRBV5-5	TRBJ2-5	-	TGTGCCAGCAGCTTGGCCGGGACATATCAAGAGACCCAGTACTTC	CASSLAGTYQETQYF
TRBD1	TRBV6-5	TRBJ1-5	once	TGTGCCAGCAGTTACGACAGGGGGCATCAGCCCCAGCATTTT	CASSYDRGHQPQHF
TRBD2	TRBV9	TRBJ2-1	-	TGTGCCAGCAGCGGGCAGCGGGAAGTGGGGGTCATTGAGCAGTTCTTC	CASSGQREVGVIEQFF
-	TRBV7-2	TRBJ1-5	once	TGTGCCAGCAGTCGACAGGGCAATCAGCCCCAGCATTTT	CASSRQGNQPQHF
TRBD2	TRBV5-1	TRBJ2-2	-	TGCGCCAGCAGCTTGACCCAGCGGGAGGGCCATTTCGGGGAGCTGTTTTTT	CASSLTQREGHFGELFF
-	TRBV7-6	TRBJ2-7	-	TGTGCCAGCAGCTTAGAGGTGGGAGAGGCTTACGAGCAGTACTTC	CASSLEVGEAYEQYF
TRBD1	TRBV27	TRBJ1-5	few	TGTGCCAGCAGTCCGGGACAGGGACGAAATCAGCCCCAGCATTTT	CASSPGQGRNQPQHF
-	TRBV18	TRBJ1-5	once	TGTGCCAGCGCACAGTCTAGGGGCGGCAATCAGCCCCAGCATTTT	CASAQSRGGNQPQHF
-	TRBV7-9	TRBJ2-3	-	TGTGCCAGCAGTCCGGGAGAATCGCATACGCAGTATTTT	CASSPGESHTQYF
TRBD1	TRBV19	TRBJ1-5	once	TGTGCCGCCAGGTTCGGGACAGGGTTTATGCGGCAGCCCCAGCATTTT	CAARFGTGFMRQPQHF
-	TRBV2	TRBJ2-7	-	TGTGCCAGCAGTCCCCTGACTCGCGAGCAGTACTTC	CASSPLTREQYF
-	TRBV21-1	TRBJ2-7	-	TGTGCCAGCACCAGGCCCGTCGGCGAGCAGTACTTC	CASTRPVGEQYF
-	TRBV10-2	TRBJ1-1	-	TGCGCCAGCAGCCGACAAGGGAACACTGAAGCTTTCTTT	CASSRQGNTEAFF
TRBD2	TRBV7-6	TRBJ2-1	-	TGTGCCAGCAGCTTAAGGACTAGCGGGGGATACAATGAGCAGTTCTTC	CASSLRTSGGYNEQFF
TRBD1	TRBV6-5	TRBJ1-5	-	TGTGCCAGCAGGGCCGACAGGGGAGGGGGTCAGCCCCAGCATTTT	CASRADRGGGQPQHF
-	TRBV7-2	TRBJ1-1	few	TGTGCCAGCAGCCCTCGTCAAGGGGTGGCAGAAGCTTTCTTT	CASSPRQGVAEAFF
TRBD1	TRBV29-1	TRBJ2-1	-	TGCAGCGTGCGGACAGGGACCTACAATGAGCAGTTCTTC	CSVRTGTYNEQFF
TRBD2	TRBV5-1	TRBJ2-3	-	TGCGCCAGCAGCAAGACTAGCGGGGCTAGCACAGATACGCAGTATTTT	CASSKTSGASTDTQYF